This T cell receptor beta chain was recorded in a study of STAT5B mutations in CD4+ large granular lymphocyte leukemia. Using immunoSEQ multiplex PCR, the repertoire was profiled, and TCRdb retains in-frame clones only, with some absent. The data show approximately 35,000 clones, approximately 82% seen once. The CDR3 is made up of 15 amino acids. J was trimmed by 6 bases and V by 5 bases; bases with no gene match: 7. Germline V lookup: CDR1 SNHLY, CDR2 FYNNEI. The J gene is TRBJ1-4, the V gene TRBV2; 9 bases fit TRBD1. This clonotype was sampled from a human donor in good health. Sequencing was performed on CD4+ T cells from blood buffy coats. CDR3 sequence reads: CASSPRTGAHEKLFF. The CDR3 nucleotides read TGTGCCAGCAGTCCGCGGACAGGGGCCCATGAAAAACTGTTTTTT.